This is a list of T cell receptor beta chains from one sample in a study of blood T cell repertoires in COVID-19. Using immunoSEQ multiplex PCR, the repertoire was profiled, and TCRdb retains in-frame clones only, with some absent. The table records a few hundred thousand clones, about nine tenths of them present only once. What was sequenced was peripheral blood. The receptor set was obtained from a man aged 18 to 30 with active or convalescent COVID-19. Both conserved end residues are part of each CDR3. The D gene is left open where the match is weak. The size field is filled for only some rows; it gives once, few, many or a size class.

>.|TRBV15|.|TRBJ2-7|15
CATSDLGARMDEQYF
TGTGCCACCAGCGACCTAGGGGCTAGGATGGACGAGCAGTACTTC
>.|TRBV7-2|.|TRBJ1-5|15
CASSLDRWANQPQHF
TGTGCCAGCAGCTTAGACAGGTGGGCCAATCAGCCCCAGCATTTT
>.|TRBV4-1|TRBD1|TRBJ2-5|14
CASSLAGGPETQYF
TGCGCCAGCAGTTTAGCAGGGGGACCGGAGACCCAGTACTTC
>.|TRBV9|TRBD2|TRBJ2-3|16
CASSVALAGSTDTQYF
TGTGCCAGCAGCGTAGCTTTAGCGGGGAGCACAGATACGCAGTATTTT
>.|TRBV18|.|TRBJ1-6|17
CASSPTTQGVYNSPLHF
TGTGCCAGCTCTCCTACCACACAGGGTGTCTATAATTCACCCCTCCACTTT
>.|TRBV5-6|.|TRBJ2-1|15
CASSLVQGGYNEQFF
TGTGCCAGCAGCTTGGTTCAGGGAGGCTACAATGAGCAGTTCTTC
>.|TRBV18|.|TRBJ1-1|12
CASSPRDTEAFF
TGTGCCAGCTCACCAAGAGACACTGAAGCTTTCTTT
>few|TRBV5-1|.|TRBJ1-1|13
CASSLGGNTEAFF
TGCGCCAGCAGCTTAGGGGGGAACACTGAAGCTTTCTTT
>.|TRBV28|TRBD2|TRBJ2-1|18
CASSLSLTSGRNHNEQFF
TGTGCCAGCAGTTTATCTCTAACTAGCGGAAGAAACCACAATGAGCAGTTCTTC
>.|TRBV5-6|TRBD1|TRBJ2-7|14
CASSNRDRVYEQYF
TGTGCCAGCAGCAACCGGGACAGGGTCTACGAGCAGTACTTC
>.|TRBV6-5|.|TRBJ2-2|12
CASITVAGELFF
TGTGCCAGCATTACAGTCGCCGGGGAGCTGTTTTTT
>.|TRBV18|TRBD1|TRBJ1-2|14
CASSLQTGVYGYTF
TGTGCCAGCTCACTCCAGACAGGGGTCTATGGCTACACCTTC
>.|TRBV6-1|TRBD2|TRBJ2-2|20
CASSAERLGLAGGYTGELFF
TGTGCCAGCAGTGCAGAACGTTTGGGACTAGCGGGAGGGTACACCGGGGAGCTGTTTTTT
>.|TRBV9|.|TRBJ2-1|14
CASSAGQSYNEQFF
TGTGCCAGCAGCGCCGGACAGTCCTACAATGAGCAGTTCTTC
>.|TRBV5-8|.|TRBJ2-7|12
CASSFRSYEQYF
TGTGCCAGCAGCTTCAGATCCTACGAGCAGTACTTC
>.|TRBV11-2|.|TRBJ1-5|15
CASSISQGSNQPQHF
TGTGCCAGCAGCATAAGTCAGGGGAGCAATCAGCCCCAGCATTTT